This T cell receptor beta chain originates from a study of CD8 T cells in ankylosing spondylitis. The study, taken as a whole, reports: Several of the motif variants were reported before in synovial fluid and blood from reactive arthritis. Ankylosing spondylitis blood appeared to carry a characteristic TCR beta motif of roughly eight highly homologous variants.

The CDR3 has 15 residues. The germline V gene has CDR1 KGHSH and CDR2 LQKENI. TCRdb re-analysed the 5' RACE reads in MiXCR, keeping a single row per CDR3 protein. Counted here are about 210,000 distinct CDR3 sequences, about 7.3% occurring once; the ten biggest clones make up 11% to 15%. A word on this clonotype: The antigen remains undetermined. The junction and the germline gene differ at one end; a read error may be behind it.

The chain uses TRBV18 and TRBJ2-1; 9 nucleotides line up with TRBD2. This receptor was obtained from a male donor with ankylosing spondylitis. Sequenced input: blood, either unsorted or a sorted T cell fraction (not recorded which). CDR3 nucleotides: TGTGCCGGCTCACCCGCGGGGGGGCCCTACAATGAGCAGTTCTTC. Protein sequence: CAGSPAGGPYNEQFF.